This TCR beta chain appears in the sequencing data of a study of post-analysis software for immune sequencing data. General study points: Four to six TRBV segments were significantly more frequent in patients than in controls. TRBV5-6, TRBV5-1 and TRBV20-1 were among these segments.

Presence of unique molecular identifiers characterized the TCR beta cDNA libraries. Input of about 0.9 to 10 million T cells yielded around 500,000 cDNA molecules. TCRdb independently ran MiXCR on the PCR reads; one entry per CDR3 protein. Found here are fewer than 850,000 distinct CDR3 sequences, approximately 30% of them singletons; the top ten hold more than 0.45%. This clonotype was counted a few times. What it recognizes is unknown. Germline-derived CDR1 and CDR2 are MNHEY and SVGAGI. CDR3 length: 15 amino acids. V was cut by 6 bases and J by 0 bases, with 12 bases left in between. The sample taken for sequencing was blood. This TCR was recovered from a girl aged 5 to 17 with multiple sclerosis. The rearrangement links TRBV6-5 to TRBJ2-1; D is undetermined. CDR3 sequence: CASRPRPSSYNEQFF. Here the CDR3 DNA reads TGTGCCAGCAGACCCAGGCCTAGCTCCTACAATGAGCAGTTCTTC.